This T cell receptor beta chain emerged from a study of T cells in women clearing cervical HPV infection. Germline CDR1 and CDR2: LNHNV and YYDKDF (reference sequence). J was trimmed by 4 bases and V by 0 bases; bases with no gene match: 3. This CDR3 region has 15 residues. TCRdb's copy holds only in-frame clones and misses some; the assay was immunoSEQ multiplex PCR. The sample data list tens of thousands of clones. As for this clone: The observed sequence ends 3 residues before the CDR3 terminus, with the missing tail filled in from the germline J gene.

The gene calls are TRBV15 and TRBJ2-1; 7 nucleotides match TRBD2. The sequence was collected from a woman between 18 and 69 years old with a cervical HPV16 infection that either progressed to CIN3+ or cleared (not recorded which). The sample taken for sequencing was blood buffy coat. CDR3 residues: CATSRDASGYNEQFF. The covered CDR3 bases are TGTGCCACCAGCAGAGATGCTAGCGGATACAATGAG.